Below are 23 T cell receptor beta chains sequenced from a single sample in a study of technical replicates of blood from several donors. The protocol was immunoSEQ multiplex PCR, while the TCRdb copy is restricted to in-frame clones and leaves out a portion. The data contain under 85,000 clones, nearly 95% of them singletons. Specimen: T cells isolated from PBMCs. The receptors derive from a human donor in good health.

This chain uses TRBV9 with TRBJ2-1, with D unresolved. The CDR3 spans 13 residues. Germline V gives CDR1 SGDLS, CDR2 YYNGEE. The V gene lost 0 bases and the J gene lost 13 bases, with 14 bases spanning the gap. The CDR3 DNA is TGTGCCAGCAGCGTAGATAGTAGTGAATTCCAGTTCTTC. As protein: CASSVDSSEFQFF.

V usage is TRBV5-1 and J usage is TRBJ1-2, with 7 bases identical to TRBD1. The V and J ends lost 0 bases and 0 bases, in that order; junction bases with no gene match: 5. This CDR3 spans 16 amino acids. CDR1 SGHRS and CDR2 YFSETQ come from the germline V gene. CDR3 amino acids: CASSLGQGAANYGYTF. The CDR3 DNA is TGCGCCAGCAGCTTGGGACAGGGCGCAGCTAACTATGGCTACACCTTC. The full variable domain, in which reference TRBV5-1 and TRBJ1-2 provide the parts outside the CDR3, is KAGVTQTPRYLIKTRGQQVTLSCSPISGHRSVSWYQQTPGQGLQFLFEYFSETQRNKGNFPGRFSGRQFSNSRSEMNVSTLELGDSALYLCASSLGQGAANYGYTFGSGTRLTVV.

This clone was counted only a few times. The CDR3 protein is CASSHTRATEAFF. CDR3 nucleotide sequence: TGCGCCAGCAGCCATACGAGGGCCACTGAAGCTTTCTTT. The rearrangement links TRBV4-1 to TRBJ1-1, with unresolved D. The germline CDR1 and CDR2 sequences are MGHRA and YSYEKL. The CDR3 has 13 amino acids. The germline V and J ends were trimmed by 3 bases and 4 bases, with 9 bases remaining between them.

This sequence joins TRBV30 and TRBJ1-1; D is ambiguous. Trimming shortened V by 0 bases and J by 5 bases, and 10 bases separated the two germline ends. There are 13 residues in the CDR3. The germline V gene has CDR1 GTSNPN and CDR2 SVGIG (reference sequence). The CDR3: CAWSVIRSTEAFF. The CDR3 nucleotides are TGTGCCTGGAGTGTAATAAGGAGTACTGAAGCTTTCTTT.

The chain combines TRBV5-1 with TRBJ2-1, with 10 bases lining up with TRBD2. This CDR3 contains 15 residues. The V and J ends lost 2 bases and 4 bases, in that order; junction bases with no gene match: 3. Germline values: CDR1 SGHRS, CDR2 YFSETQ. The CDR3 region is CASSFPSGSYNEQFF. The CDR3 bases are TGCGCCAGCAGCTTCCCTAGCGGGAGTTACAATGAGCAGTTCTTC.

V usage is TRBV19 and J usage is TRBJ2-5; D possibly corresponds to TRBD1 (5 bases). Germline V gene data show CDR1 as LNHDA and CDR2 as SQIVND (reference sequence). Trimming stripped 1 base from V and 2 bases from J, with 8 bases between. The CDR3 has 14 residues. The CDR3 coding sequence is TGTGCCAGTAGTATAGGCCAGGGACAAGAGACCCAGTACTTC. Amino acid sequence: CASSIGQGQETQYF.

This chain connects TRBV21-1 to TRBJ1-2; the table's TRBD1 call for D was not verified on the DNA. TRBV21-1 is described as a pseudogene. The CDR3 consists of 14 residues. CDR3 in amino acids: CASSALNQGHGYTF. In nucleotides, the CDR3 is TGTGCCAGCAGCGCATTAAACCAGGGCCATGGCTACACCTTC.

The chain has TRBV2 and TRBJ1-1; 9 bases are shared with TRBD1. Per germline, CDR1 SNHLY and CDR2 FYNNEI. The CDR3 is made up of 14 amino acids. V shed 7 bases and J 7 bases; nucleotides not matched to a gene: 10. CDR3 DNA: TGTGCCAGCATGTCCACCGGGACAGGGATTGAAGCTTTCTTT. This sequence encodes CASMSTGTGIEAFF. Drawing the rest from reference TRBV2 and TRBJ1-1, the complete variable domain is EPEVTQTPSHQVTQMGQEVILRCVPISNHLYFYWYRQILGQKVEFLVSFYNNEISEKSEIFDDQFSVERPDGSNFTLKIRSTKLEDSAMYFCASMSTGTGIEAFFGQGTRLTVV.

The chain combines TRBV7-9 with TRBJ2-1, with 9 nucleotides matching TRBD1. Unmatched junction bases numbered 5, after V lost 3 bases and J lost 2 bases. Looked up from germline, CDR1 is SEHNR and CDR2 is FQNEAQ (reference sequence). The length of the CDR3 is 16 residues. CDR3: CASSFPRDRAYNEQFF. The CDR3 nucleotides read TGTGCCAGCAGCTTTCCCCGGGACAGGGCCTACAATGAGCAGTTCTTC.

The chain joins TRBV28 to TRBJ1-4, with 7 positions matching TRBD1. After removal of 5 bases from V and 8 bases from J, the junction contained 8 bases not matched to a gene. Looked up from germline, CDR1 is MDHEN and CDR2 is SYDVKM. The CDR3 contains 14 residues. CDR3 in amino acids: CASSQPTGREKLFF. In DNA form, the CDR3 reads TGTGCCAGCAGTCAACCGACAGGGCGGGAAAAACTGTTTTTT.

The chain carries TRBV7-9 and TRBJ2-1, with 10 bases fitting TRBD2. Germline V gene data show CDR1 as SEHNR and CDR2 as FQNEAQ (reference sequence). The V segment lost 8 bases and the J segment 4 bases; nucleotides outside the gene matches: 5. CDR3 length: 14 residues. CDR3 DNA sequence: TGTGCCAGCGGAAAGCGGGAGGGATACAATGAGCAGTTCTTC. It encodes CASGKREGYNEQFF.

The chain couples TRBV5-1 to TRBJ2-7; no clear D gene. The germline V gene encodes CDR1 SGHRS and CDR2 YFSETQ. The CDR3 runs to 13 residues. Trimming shortened V by 3 bases and J by 1 base, and 8 bases separated the two germline ends. The CDR3 DNA is TGCGCCAGCAGCTATGGGCAGTCCTACGAGCAGTACTTC. This encodes CASSYGQSYEQYF.

CDR3 bases: TGTGCCAGTAGTATACCGGGACAGGGGATTACTGAGCAGTTCTTC. Its translation is CASSIPGQGITEQFF. The V gene is TRBV19, the J gene TRBJ2-1, with 10 bases fitting TRBD1. Germline CDR1 LNHDA, CDR2 SQIVND (reference sequence). The CDR3 has 15 amino acids. Trimming at V came to 2 bases and at J to 9 bases, leaving 7 bases not matched to a gene.

V and J are TRBV7-2 and TRBJ2-7, with D perhaps matching TRBD1 (6 bases). The CDR3 spans 13 residues. The germline V and J ends were trimmed by 0 bases and 6 bases, with 9 bases remaining between them. CDR1 is SGHTA, CDR2 FQGNSA, per germline. This CDR3 is CASSLALQGEQYF. The CDR3 nucleotides are TGTGCCAGCAGCTTAGCGCTACAGGGCGAGCAGTACTTC.

This rearrangement joins TRBV9 to TRBJ1-1; 12 bases fit TRBD1. J gave up 2 bases and V 3 bases, and 2 bases lay outside the gene matches. The CDR3 sequence is 15 residues long. CDR1 and CDR2 from the germline V gene are SGDLS and YYNGEE. CDR3 region: CASSEGTGGNTEAFF. CDR3 DNA sequence: TGTGCCAGCAGCGAGGGGACAGGGGGCAACACTGAAGCTTTCTTT. Full variable domain (missing parts from reference TRBV9 and TRBJ1-1): DSGVTQTPKHLITATGQRVTLRCSPRSGDLSVYWYQQSLDQGLQFLIQYYNGEERAKGNILERFSAQQFPDLHSELNLSSLELGDSALYFCASSEGTGGNTEAFFGQGTRLTVV.

The chain recombines TRBV9 with TRBJ1-1; TRBD1 matches 9 bases. The germline CDR1 and CDR2 sequences are SGDLS and YYNGEE. V lost 3 bases to trimming and J lost 4 bases; unmatched junction nucleotides: 7. This CDR3 is 15 amino acids long. The CDR3 region is CASSATGGAATEAFF. CDR3 nucleotide sequence: TGTGCCAGCAGCGCCACAGGGGGCGCGGCCACTGAAGCTTTCTTT. Complete variable domain (other parts from reference TRBV9 and TRBJ1-1): DSGVTQTPKHLITATGQRVTLRCSPRSGDLSVYWYQQSLDQGLQFLIQYYNGEERAKGNILERFSAQQFPDLHSELNLSSLELGDSALYFCASSATGGAATEAFFGQGTRLTVV.

The V and J genes are TRBV7-2 and TRBJ1-5, with TRBD1 as a possible D gene (5 bases). V lost 2 bases to trimming and J lost 7 bases, with 15 bases between them. Looked up from germline, CDR1 is SGHTA and CDR2 is FQGNSA. This CDR3 comprises 15 residues. The CDR3 spells CASSLNGGVGQPQHF. DNA of the CDR3: TGTGCCAGCAGCTTAAATGGAGGGGTTGGACAGCCCCAGCATTTT.

The V call is TRBV7-2, the J call TRBJ2-3; TRBD2 agrees at 13 bases. CDR1 and CDR2 from the germline V gene are SGHTA and FQGNSA. The CDR3 spans 15 residues. J was trimmed by 4 bases and V by 6 bases; bases with no gene match: 4. The CDR3 spells CASRPGLAGADTQYF. The CDR3 DNA sequence: TGTGCCAGCAGACCCGGACTAGCGGGAGCAGATACGCAGTATTTT.

This chain joins TRBV5-1 and TRBJ2-7, with D hard to call. Trimming left V 4 bases short and J 0 bases short, with 11 bases between. Germline CDR1 and CDR2: SGHRS and YFSETQ. The CDR3 loop spans 14 amino acids. CDR3 DNA: TGCGCCAGCAGCCCCGACACAAACTCCTACGAGCAGTACTTC. Residues: CASSPDTNSYEQYF.

V and J are TRBV30 and TRBJ2-1; 10 nucleotides agree with TRBD2. Looked up from germline, CDR1 is GTSNPN and CDR2 is SVGIG (reference sequence). This CDR3 has 15 amino acids. J lost 3 bases, V lost 5 bases, and 7 bases had no gene match. CDR3 in amino acids: CAWWTSGAIYNEQFF. For the CDR3, the DNA is TGTGCCTGGTGGACTAGCGGAGCCATCTACAATGAGCAGTTCTTC.

This sequence joins TRBV28 and TRBJ2-5, with 7 positions matching TRBD2. The germline gives CDR1 MDHEN, CDR2 SYDVKM. The CDR3 contains 15 residues. V lost 9 bases to trimming and J lost 4 bases; unmatched junction nucleotides: 14. This CDR3 reads CASILRDYGLETQYF. The CDR3, as DNA: TGTGCCAGTATACTCCGGGACTATGGGCTAGAGACCCAGTACTTC.

The rearrangement links TRBV6-5 to TRBJ1-1, with D uncertain. This CDR3 contains 14 residues. Trimming pared 0 bases from V and 1 base from J, leaving 6 bases between. The germline gives CDR1 MNHEY, CDR2 SVGAGI. CDR3 loop: CASSYSSRNTEAFF. In DNA, the CDR3 is TGTGCCAGCAGTTACTCGAGCCGGAACACTGAAGCTTTCTTT.

The CDR3 region has the DNA TGTGCCAGCAGTTACCCCGGACAGGAGGAAAAACTGTTTTTT. Translation gives CASSYPGQEEKLFF. The V and J genes are TRBV28 and TRBJ1-4; 7 nucleotides match TRBD1. The V gene end was trimmed by 4 bases and the J gene end by 8 bases; junction bases not matched to a gene: 7. The CDR3 contains 14 residues. Germline CDR1 and CDR2: MDHEN and SYDVKM.